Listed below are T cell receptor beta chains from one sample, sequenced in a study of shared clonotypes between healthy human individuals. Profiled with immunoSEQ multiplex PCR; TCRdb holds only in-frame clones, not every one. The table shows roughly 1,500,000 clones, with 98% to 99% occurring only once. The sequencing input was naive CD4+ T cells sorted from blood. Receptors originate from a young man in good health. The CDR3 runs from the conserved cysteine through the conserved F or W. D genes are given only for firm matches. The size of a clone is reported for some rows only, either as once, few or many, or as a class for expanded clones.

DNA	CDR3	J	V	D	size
TGTGCCAGCAGCGTAGTGGGGTCCAACGGGGAGCTGTTTTTT	CASSVVGSNGELFF	TRBJ2-2	TRBV9	-	-
TGTGCCAGCAGCTTAGTATCGACTAGCGGGCTCACAGATACGCAGTATTTT	CASSLVSTSGLTDTQYF	TRBJ2-3	TRBV7-9	TRBD2	-
TGTGCCAGCTCACCGGTTCCAGGGGGGCCTGAAGCTTTCTTT	CASSPVPGGPEAFF	TRBJ1-1	TRBV18	TRBD1	-
TGTGCCAGCAGCGTAAGGCCTAGCGGGAGCACAGATACGCAGTATTTT	CASSVRPSGSTDTQYF	TRBJ2-3	TRBV9	TRBD2	-
TGTGCCAGCTCAAGGGGACGGACTAATGAAAAACTGTTTTTT	CASSRGRTNEKLFF	TRBJ1-4	TRBV18	-	-
TGTGCCATCAGACCGGGAAGCCATGGCTACACCTTC	CAIRPGSHGYTF	TRBJ1-2	TRBV10-3	-	-
TGCGCCAGCAGCCGACATGCAGGAGCGGGACCTAACAATGAGCAGTTCTTC	CASSRHAGAGPNNEQFF	TRBJ2-1	TRBV10-1	TRBD2	-
TGTGCCAGCAGCTTAGGGTTGGGACTAGCGGAGTACGAGCAGTACTTC	CASSLGLGLAEYEQYF	TRBJ2-7	TRBV7-2	TRBD2	-
TGTGCCAGCAGTTTGGGCACTTATCAAGAGACCCAGTACTTC	CASSLGTYQETQYF	TRBJ2-5	TRBV27	-	once
TGTGCCAGCAGCGTAAATGGGATAGGATACGAGCAGTACTTC	CASSVNGIGYEQYF	TRBJ2-7	TRBV9	-	-
TGCGCCAGCAGCTTAGTTGCTAGCGGGAGGAACGAGCAGTACTTC	CASSLVASGRNEQYF	TRBJ2-7	TRBV5-1	TRBD2	once
TGTGCCATCAGTGAGATAGGGCGGACTGAAGCTTTCTTT	CAISEIGRTEAFF	TRBJ1-1	TRBV10-3	-	-
TGCGCCAGCAGCTTGGTGGTAACCGGGGAGCTGTTTTTT	CASSLVVTGELFF	TRBJ2-2	TRBV5-1	-	-
TGTGCCACCAGCCCACATAGGAGGAATGAGCAGTTCTTC	CATSPHRRNEQFF	TRBJ2-1	TRBV15	-	-
TGCGCCAGCAGCTTGGCCTTGGCGAGCTCCTACAATGAGCAGTTCTTC	CASSLALASSYNEQFF	TRBJ2-1	TRBV5-1	-	-
TGTGCCAGCGACCAGGAAAGGACTGAAGCTTTCTTT	CASDQERTEAFF	TRBJ1-1	TRBV2	-	-
TGTGCCAGCAGTCCCGGGGGGCCAGGAAACACCATATATTTT	CASSPGGPGNTIYF	TRBJ1-3	TRBV28	-	few
TGTGCCAGCAGTCGGGACAGGGTAACGAACACCATATATTTT	CASSRDRVTNTIYF	TRBJ1-3	TRBV6-5	TRBD1	-
TGTGCCAGCAGTGCTCGTCCGGGGGCTATAGGAAACACCATATATTTT	CASSARPGAIGNTIYF	TRBJ1-3	TRBV6-1	-	-
TGTGCCAGCAGTGGGACTAGCGTCAACAATGAGCAGTTCTTC	CASSGTSVNNEQFF	TRBJ2-1	TRBV28	TRBD2	-
TGTGCCAGCCGGGGGACTAGCGTTGTAATCACAGATACGCAGTATTTT	CASRGTSVVITDTQYF	TRBJ2-3	TRBV7-2	TRBD2	-
TGTGCCAGCAGCTTAAACAGGGGTGGGGAAAAACTGTTTTTT	CASSLNRGGEKLFF	TRBJ1-4	TRBV5-4	TRBD1	-
TGTGCCAGCAGCGCCCGCACAGATACGCAGTATTTT	CASSARTDTQYF	TRBJ2-3	TRBV6-1	-	-
TGTGCCAGCTCACCGGAGGGGGGAGCCGCAACTAATGAAAAACTGTTTTTT	CASSPEGGAATNEKLFF	TRBJ1-4	TRBV18	-	-
TGTGCCAGCAGCCTAAATATAAGGGACTTTGGTACGCAGTATTTT	CASSLNIRDFGTQYF	TRBJ2-3	TRBV7-3	-	-
TGTGCCAGCAGCGTAGCGGACGGGAGGGCCGTCTACGAGCAGTACTTC	CASSVADGRAVYEQYF	TRBJ2-7	TRBV9	TRBD2	-
TGTGCCAGCAGCGCAGGGGTTGCGGGCACTGAAGCTTTCTTT	CASSAGVAGTEAFF	TRBJ1-1	TRBV9	-	-
TGTGCCAGCACCACAGGGTGGGGAGCAGAGACCCAGTACTTC	CASTTGWGAETQYF	TRBJ2-5	TRBV27	-	once
TGTGCCAGCAGCAATGCGCTAGGGCAGCCCCAGCATTTT	CASSNALGQPQHF	TRBJ1-5	TRBV5-6	-	-
TGTGCCAGCAAAGGAGACTACAATGAGCAGTTCTTC	CASKGDYNEQFF	TRBJ2-1	TRBV6-6	-	-
TGTGCCAGCAGTTGGACTAGCGGAGGCTACAATGAGCAGTTCTTC	CASSWTSGGYNEQFF	TRBJ2-1	TRBV28	TRBD2	-
TGTGCCAGCAGTTCGAGTTATCTTAGCGGGGAGCTGTTTTTT	CASSSSYLSGELFF	TRBJ2-2	TRBV6-5	-	-
TGCGCCAGCAGCTTGATATCAGGGGCTGATGAGCAGTTCTTC	CASSLISGADEQFF	TRBJ2-1	TRBV5-1	-	-
TGTGCCAGTAGTCCCAATTCGGGTCCCATCCCCGAGCAGTACTTC	CASSPNSGPIPEQYF	TRBJ2-7	TRBV19	-	-
TGTGCCAGCAGCTTAGTTGGGGCAGGTGATAGCAATCAGCCCCAGCATTTT	CASSLVGAGDSNQPQHF	TRBJ1-5	TRBV7-2	-	-
TGTGCCAGCCAGAAGAAGGCGGGTAGCTCCTACAATGAGCAGTTCTTC	CASQKKAGSSYNEQFF	TRBJ2-1	TRBV7-9	-	-
TGTGCCATCAGTGTTTCAGGGGGGCGAAACAATGAGCAGTTCTTC	CAISVSGGRNNEQFF	TRBJ2-1	TRBV10-3	-	-
TGTGCCAGCTCACCACCGCGTGCGACAGTCGCCTACAATGAGCAGTTCTTC	CASSPPRATVAYNEQFF	TRBJ2-1	TRBV18	-	-
TGTGCCAGCAGCCCGGTAGCCGGGGAGCTGTTTTTT	CASSPVAGELFF	TRBJ2-2	TRBV5-4	-	-
TGCGCCAGCAGTTACGGTGGGGGCAATGAGCAGTTCTTC	CASSYGGGNEQFF	TRBJ2-1	TRBV5-1	-	once
TGCGCCAGCAGCCAAGAGAGAGCGTATAGCAATCAGCCCCAGCATTTT	CASSQERAYSNQPQHF	TRBJ1-5	TRBV4-3	-	once
TGTGCCAGCAGCCAACACACGGGGTTGAACGAGCAGTACTTC	CASSQHTGLNEQYF	TRBJ2-7	TRBV14	-	-
TGCGCCAGCAGCTTGGAACCGTGGGACAGTCGTAACTATGGCTACACCTTC	CASSLEPWDSRNYGYTF	TRBJ1-2	TRBV5-1	TRBD1	-
TGCGCCAGCAGCTTGCAAAACCCGACTAGCGGATCCTACAATGAGCAGTTCTTC	CASSLQNPTSGSYNEQFF	TRBJ2-1	TRBV5-1	TRBD2	-
TGCGCCAGCAGCGGGTACGTAGGGCGCTCTGGAAACACCATATATTTT	CASSGYVGRSGNTIYF	TRBJ1-3	TRBV4-3	-	-
TGTGCCAGCAGCTTACCCCGTGGCGGGAGCAGGGAGACCCAGTACTTC	CASSLPRGGSRETQYF	TRBJ2-5	TRBV7-6	TRBD2	-
TGTGCCAGCAGTGACGGGACAGGGGATGAAAAACTGTTTTTT	CASSDGTGDEKLFF	TRBJ1-4	TRBV6-1	TRBD1	-
TGCAGCGTTGAAAAGGGCGGGACTACCAATGAGCAGTTCTTC	CSVEKGGTTNEQFF	TRBJ2-1	TRBV29-1	TRBD2	-
TGCGCCAGCAGCCCCGGGACAGGGGGCACTGAAGCTTTCTTT	CASSPGTGGTEAFF	TRBJ1-1	TRBV5-1	TRBD1	-
TGTGCCTGGAGTACCAGGGGGCAAGAGACCCAGTACTTC	CAWSTRGQETQYF	TRBJ2-5	TRBV30	TRBD1	few
TGCGCCAGCAGCTTCAGGGACAGGTTCTATGGCTACACCTTC	CASSFRDRFYGYTF	TRBJ1-2	TRBV5-1	TRBD1	once